This TCR beta chain was identified in a study of glioma-infiltrating T cells. Unmatched junction bases numbered 16, after V lost 4 bases and J lost 10 bases. CDR3 length equals 17 residues. Using RNA template, CDR3s of TCR alpha and beta were amplified with iRepertoire arm-PCR. For one-step reverse transcription and amplification, roughly 95-450 ng of tissue mRNA or PBMC total RNA was used. From the multiplex PCR reads, TCRdb called clonotypes with MiXCR, one entry per CDR3 protein. The table lists 20,000 to 25,000 distinct CDR3 sequences, roughly 24% of them singletons. The study's findings and limits: Gliomas, especially low-grade, showed above-expected tissue-blood divergence; non-neoplastic patients showed below.

In regard to this clonotype: What it recognizes is unknown.

The chain joins TRBV12-3 or TRBV12-4 to TRBJ2-1; TRBD1 matches 10 bases. This TCR was sampled from a human donor with low-grade glioma or glioblastoma, undergoing nonglioma brain surgery, or in good health (not recorded which). Source material: glioma tissue, nonneoplastic brain tissue, or PBMCs (not recorded which). This CDR3 reads CASSSKRGTGVGVEQFF. Written as DNA, the CDR3 is TGTGCCAGCAGTTCCAAACGTGGGACAGGGGTGGGGGTAGAGCAGTTCTTC.